The 20 T cell receptor beta chains presented below share a single source sample, sequenced in a study of tumor and adjacent non-tumor tissue in lung cancer. RNA was extracted from bulk tissue without any cell sorting. The library came from three nested PCR rounds adapted from ARM-PCR protocols. TCRdb used MiXCR to reprocess the multiplex PCR reads, holding one entry per CDR3 protein. The sample lists about 85,000 distinct CDR3 sequences; about 66% were seen once. The sequenced sample consisted of lung tumor tissue. Receptors were obtained from a man between 65 and 85 years old with non-small cell lung cancer.

At least ten counts were recorded for this clonotype. The CDR3 sequence: CSAPYPGTDTQYF. DNA for the CDR3: TGCAGTGCTCCCTATCCGGGCACAGATACGCAGTATTTT. V gene TRBV20-1 combines with J gene TRBJ2-3; D is uncertain. CDR1 DFQATT and CDR2 SNEGSKA come from the germline V gene (reference sequence). The CDR3 is 13 amino acids. V lost 5 bases to trimming and J lost 1 base, with 10 bases between them.

Concerning this clonotype itself: A read error may account for a junction end that differs from germline. The rearrangement joins TRBV6-1 to TRBJ1-2; 8 bases match TRBD1. From germline, CDR1 is MNHNS and CDR2 SASEGT. The CDR3 covers 16 residues. CDR3 DNA: TGTACCAGCAGTCGGTCCGGGACAGGAGCTAACTATGGCTACACCTTT. Amino acid sequence: CTSSRSGTGANYGYTF.

For this clonotype: A read error is likely, as this CDR3 ends without the conserved phenylalanine or tryptophan. No DNA is shown, since the ends of the CDR3 on it are uncertain; the CDR3 is the one TCRdb lists. The rearrangement uses TRBV11-2 and TRBJ2-7; no check of the table's D call, TRBD1, against the DNA was made. Germline loops: CDR1 SGHAT, CDR2 FQNNGV. The CDR3 comprises 14 residues, both ends counted. The CDR3 is CASGEGDRNYERYI.

A note on this clonotype: One base away lies a much larger clone, so this may be a sequencing read error. A read error is likely, as this CDR3 ends without the conserved phenylalanine or tryptophan. The rearrangement joins TRBV28 to TRBJ2-7, with a tentative D call TRBD2 (5 bases). Germline CDR1 is MDHEN and CDR2 is SYDVKM. The CDR3 runs to 17 residues. Trimming cost V 7 bases and J 0 bases, with 22 bases left between them. CDR3 nucleotide sequence: TGTGCCAGCACCCTACAGAGCCGGGGTTCAAGCTCCTACGAGCAGTACTTA. As protein: CASTLQSRGSSSYEQYL.

Concerning this clonotype itself: Being one base from a much bigger clone, this may be a read error. The genes are TRBV6-5 and TRBJ2-6; D possibly corresponds to TRBD1 (7 bases). The CDR3 is 19 amino acids. Germline assignment: CDR1 MNHEY and CDR2 SVGAGI. The CDR3 protein is CASSYSSRGALSGTNVLTF. CDR3 bases: TGTGCCAGCAGTTACTCCTCCAGGGGGGCTCTCTCTGGGACCAACGTCCTGACTTTC.

This rearrangement joins TRBV29-1 to TRBJ1-1; D call uncertain. Germline assignment: CDR1 SQVTM and CDR2 ANQGSEA. V was clipped by 5 bases and J by 4 bases, with 8 bases between them. The CDR3 covers 11 residues. The CDR3, as DNA: TGCAGCGTTAATAGGAGCACTGAAGCTTTCTTT. Protein product: CSVNRSTEAFF.

This clonotype was seen a handful of times. The V gene is TRBV29-1, the J gene TRBJ2-1; 7 nucleotides align to TRBD1. CDR1 SQVTM and CDR2 ANQGSEA come from the germline V gene. V shed 7 bases, J shed 6 bases, and the junction held 12 bases outside the gene matches. There are 14 residues in the CDR3. The CDR3 reads CSAGGRNSSNEQFF. CDR3 nucleotides: TGCAGCGCAGGGGGACGAAATTCCAGCAATGAGCAGTTCTTC.

The rearrangement joins TRBV6-4 to TRBJ2-1; no firm D call. Per germline, CDR1 MRHNA and CDR2 SNTAGT. V gave up 6 bases and J gave up 8 bases, with 14 bases separating them. This CDR3 has 13 residues. The CDR3 reads CASRKTGHDEQFF. The CDR3 coding sequence is TGTGCCAGCAGGAAGACTGGCCACGATGAGCAGTTCTTC.

A remark on this clonotype: A much larger clone lies a single base off, so this may be a read error. Given the absence of the conserved phenylalanine or tryptophan at the CDR3 end, a read error is likely. The rearrangement links TRBV28 to TRBJ1-5; D is uncertain. The CDR3 consists of 15 residues. Germline CDR1 MDHEN, CDR2 SYDVKM. Trimming cost V 4 bases and J 4 bases, with 14 bases left between them. The CDR3 DNA sequence: TGTGCCAGCAGTTCGACTGGGTCGGGGAATCAGCCCCAGCATTGT. Its translation is CASSSTGSGNQPQHC.

The chain links TRBV28 to TRBJ2-5, with D maybe TRBD2 (5 bases). Looked up from germline, CDR1 is MDHEN and CDR2 is SYDVKM. The CDR3 has 16 amino acids. V was trimmed by 8 bases and J by 4 bases, leaving 23 bases between them. This chain's CDR3 is CASLHRGPPGRETQYF. CDR3 in DNA: TGTGCCAGCCTCCACCGGGGTCCCCCTGGTAGAGAGACCCAGTACTTC.

This clonotype was detected many times. The rearrangement joins TRBV5-6 to TRBJ2-3, with 9 bases aligning to TRBD1. The CDR3 covers 18 residues. Germline V gene data show CDR1 as SGHDT and CDR2 as YYEEEE. V was pared by 2 bases and J by 4 bases, with 14 bases of the junction left unmatched. CDR3 loop: CASSLERETGGLSDTQYF. In DNA form, the CDR3 reads TGTGCCAGCAGCTTAGAGCGTGAAACAGGGGGCTTGTCAGATACGCAGTATTTT.

The chain is built from TRBV20-1 and TRBJ2-7; D gene unclear. This CDR3 comprises 15 residues. Trimming shortened V by 2 bases and J by 1 base, and 15 bases separated the two germline ends. CDR1 and CDR2 from the germline V gene are DFQATT and SNEGSKA (reference sequence). CDR3 sequence: CSARHDQQASYEQYF. As DNA, the CDR3 is TGCAGTGCTAGACATGACCAGCAGGCATCCTACGAGCAGTACTTC.

This clonotype came up many times. V usage is TRBV10-3 and J usage is TRBJ2-7; D uncertain. Germline CDR1 is ENHRY and CDR2 is SYGVKD. V was shortened by 0 bases and J by 7 bases, with 4 bases between the two germline ends. The CDR3 has 11 residues. DNA for the CDR3: TGTGCCATCAGTGAGTCCTGGGAGCAGTACTTC. This encodes CAISESWEQYF.

Details on this clonotype: A clone one base away is much larger, so this may be a read error. The chain employs TRBV29-1 and TRBJ1-1; D unclear. The CDR3 extends over 12 amino acids. From germline, CDR1 is SQVTM and CDR2 ANQGSEA. Trimming took off 6 bases at V and 4 bases at J, with 12 bases between the two ends. CDR3 sequence reads: CSVVDPCTEAFF. Here the CDR3 DNA reads TGCAGCGTAGTGGACCCTTGCACTGAAGCTTTCTTT.

Regarding this clonotype: Being one base from a much bigger clone, this may be a read error. V gene TRBV28 combines with J gene TRBJ1-1; possibly TRBD1 for D (5 bases). CDR1 and CDR2 (germline): MDHEN, SYDVKM. The CDR3 is 12 amino acids. The V and J ends lost 6 bases and 9 bases respectively, with 14 bases between them. The CDR3 nucleotides read TGTGCCAGCAGCCAGATGACAGACCAAGCTTTCTTT. Protein product: CASSQMTDQAFF.

V is TRBV5-1 and J is TRBJ1-3; D perhaps matches TRBD1 (5 bases). The germline V and J ends were trimmed by 5 bases and 0 bases, with 12 bases remaining between them. The CDR3 has 15 amino acids. CDR1 is SGHRS, CDR2 YFSETQ, per germline. The CDR3 loop reads CASRPGSDSGNTIYF. The CDR3 region has the DNA TGCGCCAGCAGGCCAGGGTCTGACTCTGGAAACACCATATATTTT.

This clonotype has ten or more counts. This chain uses TRBV29-1 with TRBJ1-1; D perhaps matches TRBD1 (6 bases). This CDR3 is 13 amino acids long. Trimming took off 1 base at V and 6 bases at J, with 12 bases between the two ends. Germline V gives CDR1 SQVTM, CDR2 ANQGSEA. The CDR3 bases are TGCAGCGTTGAAGGGTCGTCAGGGGCTGAAGCTTTCTTT. Its protein product is CSVEGSSGAEAFF.

In its sample, this clonotype was seen many times. The chain recombines TRBV11-2 with TRBJ2-5; D could derive from TRBD1 or TRBD2 (5 bases each). V lost 1 base and J lost 4, with 13 bases in between. This CDR3 comprises 15 residues. Per germline, CDR1 SGHAT and CDR2 FQNNGV. The CDR3 reads CASSLAGTRAETQYF. Written as DNA, the CDR3 is TGTGCCAGCAGCTTAGCGGGGACCAGGGCAGAGACCCAGTACTTC.

The chain is built from TRBV23-1 and TRBJ1-1; tentatively, D is TRBD1 (5 bases). TRBV23-1 counts as an open reading frame of uncertain function. V lost 3 bases and J 1 base, leaving 21 bases between the germline ends. The CDR3 loop spans 18 amino acids. DNA for the CDR3: TGCGCCAGCAGTCAGATTCTGGGGATAGGGGAGCGGAACACTGAAGCTTTCTTT. It codes for CASSQILGIGERNTEAFF.

Turning to this clonotype: A much larger clone sits a single nucleotide away, making a read error possible. The CDR3, as DNA: TGTGCCAGCCCGAGACATAACACCGGGGAGCTGCTTTTT. Protein: CASPRHNTGELLF. The chain joins TRBV12-3 or TRBV12-4 to TRBJ2-2, with a possible D match to TRBD2 (5 bases). CDR3 length: 13 residues.